Here is one TCR beta chain with its context. This specimen belongs to a study of blood T cell repertoires in COVID-19. About the research overall: Acute and convalescent COVID-19 samples came from the United States, Italy and Spain.

Authors' processing steps: Reference gene primer amplification in the assay estimated nucleated cell counts. TCRdb keeps only in-frame clones here, not all; method: immunoSEQ multiplex PCR. That table gives V, J and clone size, and the DNA gave D and trimming. The sample carries about 330,000 clones, over 75% recorded once. This CDR3 contains 15 residues. V lost 3 bases and J lost 0, with 7 bases in between. CDR1 is KGHDR and CDR2 is SFDVKD in the germline V gene. Sequencing was carried out using peripheral blood. The chain combines TRBV24-1 with TRBJ1-4; no definite D call. The source of this sequence is a human donor in a cohort sampled during active COVID-19. As DNA, the CDR3 is TGTGCCACCAGTGATCACACAGCAACTAATGAAAAACTGTTTTTT. Translating gives CATSDHTATNEKLFF.